This T cell receptor beta chain was documented in a study of OX40 agonist ivuxolimab in advanced cancers. Libraries were prepared by immunoSEQ multiplex PCR; TCRdb keeps only in-frame clonotypes and omits some of them. The sample includes 52,000 or so clones, almost 85% of them seen just once. CDR3 length equals 12 residues. Trimming cost V 5 bases and J 3 bases, with 5 bases left between them. Germline CDR1 and CDR2: SGHTA and FQGNSA. Sequencing used CD4+ or CD8+ T cells sorted from blood, obtained in a trial of the OX40 agonist ivuxolimab. This receptor was taken from an adult with an advanced solid tumor such as melanoma, head and neck, liver or kidney cancer. The rearrangement joins TRBV7-2 to TRBJ2-1; D is ambiguous. In DNA form, the CDR3 reads TGTGCCAGCAGCCCCTACTACAATGAGCAGTTCTTC. As protein: CASSPYYNEQFF. Variable domain in full (rest from reference TRBV7-2 and TRBJ2-1): GAGVSQSPSNKVTEKGKDVELRCDPISGHTALYWYRQSLGQGLEFLIYFQGNSAPDKSGLPSDRFSAERTGGSVSTLTIQRTQQEDSAVYLCASSPYYNEQFFGPGTRLTVL.